This T cell receptor beta chain was captured by sequencing in a study of post-analysis software for immune sequencing data. The V and J ends lost 0 bases and 6 bases, in that order; junction bases with no gene match: 5. The germline V gene has CDR1 SGHRS and CDR2 YFSETQ. CDR3 length: 15 amino acids. Study-wide results and limits: Batch-mates among the samples co-clustered strongly by F measure. Comparison of patients with controls showed five TRBV segments more frequent in patients, TRBV5-6, TRBV5-1 and TRBV20-1 among them.

This clonotype was seen only a few times. Its antigen is still unknown. TCR beta cDNA libraries included unique molecular identifiers. Around 500,000 cDNA molecules were obtained from approximately 0.91 to 9.4 million T cells. One entry per CDR3 protein, called by TCRdb with MiXCR from the PCR reads. The sample yields hundreds of thousands of distinct CDR3 sequences, just under 30% seen once. This clonotype was obtained from a girl aged 10 to 17 with multiple sclerosis. Sequences were obtained from blood. The genes are TRBV5-1 and TRBJ1-2; TRBD1 matches at 10 bases. CDR3: CASSLGQGASDGYTF. DNA for the CDR3: TGCGCCAGCAGCTTGGGACAGGGGGCCTCGGATGGCTACACCTTC.